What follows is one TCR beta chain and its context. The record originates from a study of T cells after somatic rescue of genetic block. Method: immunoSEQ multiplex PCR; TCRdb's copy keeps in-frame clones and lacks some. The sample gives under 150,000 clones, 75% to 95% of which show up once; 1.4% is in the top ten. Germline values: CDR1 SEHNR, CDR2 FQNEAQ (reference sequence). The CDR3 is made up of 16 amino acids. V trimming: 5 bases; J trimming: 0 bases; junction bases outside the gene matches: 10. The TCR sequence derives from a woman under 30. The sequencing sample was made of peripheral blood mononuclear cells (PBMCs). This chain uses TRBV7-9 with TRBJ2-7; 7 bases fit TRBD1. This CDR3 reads CASSTTGVYGSYEQYF. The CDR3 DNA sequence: TGTGCCAGCAGCACAACAGGGGTTTACGGCTCCTACGAGCAGTACTTC.